Within the sample, the clone carrying this T cell receptor (gamma chain) is large. A single base is all that separates this from a far larger clone, so a read error is likely. In the same sample, other DNA sequences code for this CDR3. This entry belongs to a study of gamma-delta chains in newborns, infants, children. Study at large: Microbial exposure reportedly drives polyclonal innate γδ T cell expansion after birth.

The CDR3 length is 16 residues. In germline, CDR1 is GITISATS, CDR2 ISYDGTV (reference sequence). V gave up 1 base and J gave up 4 bases; unmatched junction bases: 1. TCRdb ran CATT on the reads. The table records under 950 gamma-chain clones, about 39% of them present only once. The receptor was derived from a child who was a newborn, infant or young child, either healthy, febrile or measles-vaccinated (not recorded which). The V gene is TRGV9, the J gene TRGJP. TCRdb leaves out the J gene; it was filled in here by matching the DNA to germline. Sequencing was done on a sample of blood. This CDR3 reads CALWEVQELGKKIKVF. The CDR3 DNA sequence: TGTGCCTTGTGGGAGGTACAAGAGTTGGGCAAAAAAATCAAGGTATTT.